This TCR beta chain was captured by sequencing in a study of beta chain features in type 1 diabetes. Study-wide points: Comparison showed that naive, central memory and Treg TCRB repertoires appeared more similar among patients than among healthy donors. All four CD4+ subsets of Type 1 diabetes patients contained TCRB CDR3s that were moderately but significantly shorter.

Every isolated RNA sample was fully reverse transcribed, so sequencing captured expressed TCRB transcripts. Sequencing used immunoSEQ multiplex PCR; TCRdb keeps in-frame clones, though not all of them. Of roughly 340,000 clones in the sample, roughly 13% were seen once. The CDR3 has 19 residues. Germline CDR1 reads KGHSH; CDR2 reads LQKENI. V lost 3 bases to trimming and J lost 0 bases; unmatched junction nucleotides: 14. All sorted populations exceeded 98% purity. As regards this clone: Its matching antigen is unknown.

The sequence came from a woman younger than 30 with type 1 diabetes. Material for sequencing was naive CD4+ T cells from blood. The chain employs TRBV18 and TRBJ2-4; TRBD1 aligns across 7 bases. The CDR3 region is CASSPPGTASILAKNIQYF. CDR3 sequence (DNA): TGTGCCAGCTCACCGCCAGGGACAGCCAGCATATTAGCCAAAAACATTCAGTACTTC.